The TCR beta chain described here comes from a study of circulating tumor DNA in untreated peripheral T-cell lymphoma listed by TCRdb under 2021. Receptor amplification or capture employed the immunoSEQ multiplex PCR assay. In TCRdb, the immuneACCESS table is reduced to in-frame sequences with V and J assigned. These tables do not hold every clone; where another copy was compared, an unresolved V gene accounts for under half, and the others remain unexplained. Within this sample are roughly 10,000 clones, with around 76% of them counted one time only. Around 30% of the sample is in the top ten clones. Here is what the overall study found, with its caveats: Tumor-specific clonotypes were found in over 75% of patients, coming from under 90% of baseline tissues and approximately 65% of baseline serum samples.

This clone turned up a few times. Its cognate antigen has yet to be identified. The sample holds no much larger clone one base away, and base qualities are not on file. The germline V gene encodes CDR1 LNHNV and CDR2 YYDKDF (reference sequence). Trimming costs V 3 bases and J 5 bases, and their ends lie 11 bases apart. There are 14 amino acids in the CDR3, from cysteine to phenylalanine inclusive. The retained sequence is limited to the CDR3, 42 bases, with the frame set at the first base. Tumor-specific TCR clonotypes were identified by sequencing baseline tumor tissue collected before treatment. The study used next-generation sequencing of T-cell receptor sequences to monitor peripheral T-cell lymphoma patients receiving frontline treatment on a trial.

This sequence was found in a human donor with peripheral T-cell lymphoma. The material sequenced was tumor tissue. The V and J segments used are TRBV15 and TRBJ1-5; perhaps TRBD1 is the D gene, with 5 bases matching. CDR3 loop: CATSSGLGDQPQHF. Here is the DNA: TGTGCCACCAGCAGCGGCCTGGGGGATCAGCCCCAGCATTTT.